The 31 T cell receptor beta chains in this list originate from one sample, sequenced in a study of graft-versus-host responses after intestinal transplantation. The assay was immunoSEQ multiplex PCR, and TCRdb's table has in-frame clones only and misses some. The top ten hold roughly 1.5% of the sample, which has fewer than 75,000 clones, about 87% seen once. Source: PBMCs, taken 26 days after transplant. These receptors all stem from a human patient who received an intestinal transplant, so some T cells may come from the graft donor.

This chain uses TRBV5-6 with TRBJ1-2; no firm D call. CDR3 length: 14 residues. Germline lookup yields CDR1 SGHDT and CDR2 YYEEEE. Trimming shortened V by 4 bases and J by 4 bases, and 14 bases separated the two germline ends. The CDR3 sequence is CASSHQRVPYGYTF. CDR3 nucleotides: TGTGCCAGCAGCCACCAGCGGGTTCCCTATGGCTACACCTTC.

The chain joins TRBV4-2 to TRBJ2-5; 7 bases are a match to TRBD2. Trimming removed 0 bases from V and 1 base from J; junction bases left unmatched: 5. This CDR3 spans 16 amino acids. Germline V gene sequence: CDR1 LGHNA, CDR2 YNFKEQ. CDR3 nucleotides: TGTGCCAGCAGCCAAGATGGGGCTAGCGGCCAAGAGACCCAGTACTTC. Its protein is CASSQDGASGQETQYF.

The chain employs TRBV28 and TRBJ2-1; TRBD2 matches at 7 bases. Trimming removed 2 bases from V and 7 bases from J; junction bases left unmatched: 14. This CDR3 is 17 amino acids long. In germline, CDR1 is MDHEN, CDR2 SYDVKM. The CDR3 sequence: CASSLGVVLAAGNEQFF. CDR3 DNA: TGTGCCAGCAGTTTAGGTGTCGTTCTAGCGGCCGGGAATGAGCAGTTCTTC. Full variable domain (missing parts from reference TRBV28 and TRBJ2-1): DVKVTQSSRYLVKRTGEKVFLECVQDMDHENMFWYRQDPGLGLRLIYFSYDVKMKEKGDIPEGYSVSREKKERFSLILESASTNQTSMYLCASSLGVVLAAGNEQFFGPGTRLTVL.

The chain recombines TRBV9 with TRBJ2-1; weak D call: TRBD2 (5 bases). Deletions cut 5 bases from V and 8 bases from J, with 11 bases between. Per germline, CDR1 SGDLS and CDR2 YYNGEE. The CDR3 extends over 12 amino acids. Here the CDR3 reads CASSQGSDEQFF. The CDR3 DNA is TGTGCCAGCAGTCAAGGGAGCGATGAGCAGTTCTTC.

The V and J genes are TRBV13 and TRBJ1-1; no reliable D call. The CDR3 loop spans 14 amino acids. Germline V gives CDR1 PRHDT, CDR2 FYEKMQ (reference sequence). Trimming removed 3 bases from V and 2 bases from J, with 10 bases in between. The CDR3 protein is CASSFGPGNTEAFF. The CDR3 DNA reads TGTGCCAGCAGCTTTGGGCCAGGAAACACTGAAGCTTTCTTT.

The rearrangement links TRBV7-9 to TRBJ2-1; D is possibly TRBD1 (6 bases). The V end lost 5 bases, the J end lost 0 bases, and 11 bases lay between the germline ends. CDR1 and CDR2 from the germline V gene are SEHNR and FQNEAQ (reference sequence). The CDR3 sequence is 15 residues long. The CDR3 region has the DNA TGTGCCAGCAGCGTCGTGGACAGCTCCTACAATGAGCAGTTCTTC. This translates into CASSVVDSSYNEQFF. The whole variable domain, remainder taken from reference TRBV7-9 and TRBJ2-1, is DTGVSQNPRHKITKRGQNVTFRCDPISEHNRLYWYRQTLGQGPEFLTYFQNEAQLEKSRLLSDRFSAERPKGSFSTLEIQRTEQGDSAMYLCASSVVDSSYNEQFFGPGTRLTVL.

The chain recombines TRBV13 with TRBJ2-1; perhaps TRBD1 as D (5 bases). The CDR3 is made up of 14 amino acids. Trimming shortened V by 5 bases and J by 2 bases, and 10 bases separated the two germline ends. The V gene's germline CDR1 is PRHDT and CDR2 FYEKMQ (reference sequence). In nucleotides, the CDR3 is TGTGCCAGCAGCCCACAGGCCCCCTACAATGAGCAGTTCTTC. Amino acids: CASSPQAPYNEQFF.

In DNA, the CDR3 is TGTGCCATCAGCTATAGCGGGGGGGCCTTCGATGAGCAGTTCTTC. Translating it yields CAISYSGGAFDEQFF. The rearrangement joins TRBV10-3 to TRBJ2-1, with 11 bases lining up with TRBD2. The V gene's germline CDR1 is ENHRY and CDR2 SYGVKD. The CDR3 has 15 amino acids. The junction had 9 bases not matched to a gene; V was cut back by 6 bases and J by 8 bases.

The rearrangement links TRBV28 to TRBJ1-2; no clear D. The V gene lost 3 bases and the J gene lost 6 bases, with 17 bases spanning the gap. This CDR3 comprises 15 residues. CDR1 is MDHEN and CDR2 is SYDVKM in the germline V gene. This CDR3 reads CASSFGVGSRDGYTF. In DNA form, the CDR3 reads TGTGCCAGCAGTTTTGGAGTCGGATCTCGGGATGGCTACACCTTC.

The CDR3 DNA reads as TGTGCCAGCAGCGGGCAGGGGCAAAATTCACCCCTCCACTTT. It specifies CASSGQGQNSPLHF. The chain employs TRBV28 and TRBJ1-6; tentatively, D is TRBD1 (6 bases). V was pared by 6 bases and J by 7 bases, with 13 bases between. CDR3 length: 14 amino acids. CDR1 is MDHEN and CDR2 is SYDVKM in the germline V gene.

The chain combines TRBV7-9 with TRBJ1-1; tentative D call: TRBD1 (6 bases). This CDR3 is 14 amino acids long. Germline CDR1 SEHNR, CDR2 FQNEAQ (reference sequence). The V gene lost 5 bases and the J gene lost 6 bases, with 16 bases spanning the gap. Here the CDR3 DNA reads TGTGCCAGCAGCCGTTCCACGCGGGGGCCTGAAGCTTTCTTT. Amino acid sequence: CASSRSTRGPEAFF.

The CDR3 protein is CASYPSDKPHEQYF. CDR3 nucleotide sequence: TGTGCCAGCTATCCCAGTGACAAGCCTCACGAGCAGTACTTC. This chain uses TRBV21-1 with TRBJ2-7; TRBD1 is the table's D call, not checked against the DNA. TRBV21-1 is a recognized pseudogene. CDR3 length: 14 amino acids.

This rearrangement joins TRBV7-3 to TRBJ2-3; 8 positions match TRBD2. The CDR3 has 17 amino acids. V gave up 2 bases and J gave up 6 bases; unmatched junction bases: 13. Germline V gene data show CDR1 as SGHTA and CDR2 as FQGTGA. The CDR3 region has the DNA TGTGCCAGCAGCTTACTGGTCGGGGGGGCCGATTTGGATACGCAGTATTTT. It specifies CASSLLVGGADLDTQYF. Based on the CDR3 plus reference TRBV7-3 and TRBJ2-3, the full variable domain is GAGVSQTPSNKVTEKGKYVELRCDPISGHTALYWYRQSLGQGPEFLIYFQGTGAADDSGLPNDRFFAVRPEGSVSTLKIQRTERGDSAVYLCASSLLVGGADLDTQYFGPGTRLTVL.

The V gene is TRBV11-2, the J gene TRBJ2-7; maybe TRBD2 (5 bases). CDR1 and CDR2 from the germline V gene are SGHAT and FQNNGV. Trimming left V 2 bases short and J 2 bases short, with 7 bases between. The CDR3 covers 13 residues. CDR3 sequence: CASSLTGTYEQYF. The DNA for the CDR3 is TGTGCCAGCAGCTTAACGGGAACCTACGAGCAGTACTTC.

The chain carries TRBV4-1 and TRBJ2-2, with 10 bases that match TRBD2. The CDR3 has 17 amino acids. The germline V gene encodes CDR1 MGHRA and CDR2 YSYEKL. Unmatched junction bases numbered 10, after V lost 4 bases and J lost 5 bases. CDR3 sequence: CASSLIEAGGYTGELFF. The DNA for the CDR3 is TGCGCCAGCAGCCTTATTGAAGCGGGGGGGTATACCGGGGAGCTGTTTTTT.

The chain links TRBV27 to TRBJ2-7; D is unresolved. The CDR3 runs to 13 residues. V was clipped by 2 bases and J by 3 bases, with 8 bases between them. The germline CDR1 and CDR2 sequences are MNHEY and SMNVEV (reference sequence). CDR3 sequence (DNA): TGTGCCAGCAGTTTACGGAGTGACTACGAGCAGTACTTC. Its protein product is CASSLRSDYEQYF.

Details on this clone: Other nucleotide sequences from this sample produce the same CDR3. The chain uses TRBV27 and TRBJ1-1; D is possibly TRBD1 (5 bases). The V and J ends lost 3 bases and 2 bases respectively, with 7 bases between them. The CDR3 is 13 amino acids. Germline CDR1 is MNHEY and CDR2 is SMNVEV (reference sequence). The DNA of the CDR3 is TGTGCCAGCAGTTTGGGGGGAAACACTGAAGCTTTCTTT. It codes for CASSLGGNTEAFF.

This clone has more than one count but fewer than ten. The V and J genes are TRBV28 and TRBJ1-4; 8 bases are shared with TRBD1. V dropped 10 bases and J dropped 3; count of bases not matched to a gene: 13. This CDR3 is 16 amino acids long. Germline assignment: CDR1 MDHEN and CDR2 SYDVKM. The CDR3 loop reads CATLTAPGQANEKLFF. The CDR3 DNA is TGTGCCACCCTCACCGCCCCGGGACAGGCTAATGAAAAACTGTTTTTT.

The table lists this clone with a few counts. The chain uses TRBV10-2 and TRBJ1-6; the D is unclear. The germline V gene encodes CDR1 WSHSY and CDR2 SAAADI. V lost 1 base and J 5 bases, leaving 6 bases between the germline ends. This CDR3 has 14 residues. The CDR3 region is CASSEYGDNSPLHF. CDR3 DNA sequence: TGCGCCAGCAGTGAGTACGGGGATAATTCACCCCTCCACTTT.

This clone was picked up a small number of times. The CDR3 sequence: CASSWGLGGTGELFF. In nucleotides, the CDR3 is TGTGCCAGTAGTTGGGGACTAGGGGGGACCGGGGAGCTGTTTTTT. The genes are TRBV19 and TRBJ2-2, with 8 bases fitting TRBD2. Germline loops: CDR1 LNHDA, CDR2 SQIVND (reference sequence). This CDR3 contains 15 residues. With V trimmed by 5 bases and J by 5 bases, 7 bases remained unmatched.

This CDR3 is CASSGVETVNTGELFF. The CDR3 DNA sequence: TGTGCCAGCAGTGGAGTAGAGACAGTGAACACCGGGGAGCTGTTTTTT. The chain is built from TRBV2 and TRBJ2-2; D is possibly TRBD1 (5 bases). V was shortened by 4 bases and J by 1 base, with 13 bases between the two germline ends. Germline CDR1 reads SNHLY; CDR2 reads FYNNEI. This CDR3 spans 16 amino acids.

The chain couples TRBV19 to TRBJ2-6, with 7 bases matching TRBD1. Germline CDR1 is LNHDA and CDR2 is SQIVND (reference sequence). This CDR3 has 18 residues. Trimming cost V 7 bases and J 2 bases; bases outside gene matches: 14. In DNA, the CDR3 is TGTGCCAGTATTCAGCAGGGGGTAAGAGGCGCTGGGGCCAACGTCCTGACTTTC. Protein sequence: CASIQQGVRGAGANVLTF.

CDR3 DNA: TGCAGCGTTGAAGATAGCCGGAACATTCAGTACTTC. Protein: CSVEDSRNIQYF. This chain connects TRBV29-1 to TRBJ2-4; D ambiguous. V lost 0 bases and J 7 bases, leaving 7 bases between the germline ends. The length of the CDR3 is 12 residues. From germline, CDR1 is SQVTM and CDR2 ANQGSEA. Supplemented by reference TRBV29-1 and TRBJ2-4, the full variable domain reads SAVISQKPSRDICQRGTSLTIQCQVDSQVTMMFWYRQQPGQSLTLIATANQGSEATYESGFVIDKFPISRPNLTFSTLTVSNMSPEDSSIYLCSVEDSRNIQYFGAGTRLSVL.

This chain uses TRBV6-5 with TRBJ1-1, with 7 bases aligning to TRBD1. The CDR3 length is 15 residues. The germline CDR1 and CDR2 sequences are MNHEY and SVGAGI. V was pared by 2 bases and J by 1 base, with 4 bases of the junction left unmatched. The CDR3 region has the DNA TGTGCCAGCAGTTACCGTGAGGGGGCGAACACTGAAGCTTTCTTT. This gives the protein CASSYREGANTEAFF.

This clone has only one observation. V and J are TRBV4-3 and TRBJ1-3, with D possibly being TRBD1 (5 bases). The CDR3 totals 16 residues. The V end was cut by 0 bases, the J end by 0 bases, with 9 bases between. CDR1 and CDR2 (germline): LGHNA, YSLEER. This CDR3 is CASSQDTTGSGNTIYF. The CDR3 nucleotides read TGCGCCAGCAGCCAAGATACAACAGGCTCTGGAAACACCATATATTTT.

The rearrangement joins TRBV4-1 to TRBJ1-2; D is possibly TRBD1 (5 bases). The CDR3 length is 16 residues. Germline CDR1 MGHRA, CDR2 YSYEKL. Trimming removed 0 bases from V and 0 bases from J, with 11 bases in between. Here the CDR3 reads CASSQDGGGANYGYTF. The CDR3 DNA sequence: TGCGCCAGCAGCCAAGACGGGGGGGGAGCTAACTATGGCTACACCTTC.

This chain joins TRBV5-1 and TRBJ1-1; TRBD1 aligns across 7 bases. Per the germline V gene, CDR1 is SGHRS and CDR2 is YFSETQ. Trimming cost V 0 bases and J 8 bases; bases outside gene matches: 4. The CDR3 is made up of 13 amino acids. CDR3 nucleotides: TGCGCCAGCAGCTTGGGACAGGGTGACGAAGCTTTCTTT. Translation gives CASSLGQGDEAFF. The complete variable domain, with remaining parts taken from reference TRBV5-1 and TRBJ1-1, reads KAGVTQTPRYLIKTRGQQVTLSCSPISGHRSVSWYQQTPGQGLQFLFEYFSETQRNKGNFPGRFSGRQFSNSRSEMNVSTLELGDSALYLCASSLGQGDEAFFGQGTRLTVV.

This chain uses TRBV11-2 with TRBJ2-7; 8 nucleotides agree with TRBD2. Germline V gives CDR1 SGHAT, CDR2 FQNNGV. V was clipped by 1 base and J by 3 bases; unmatched bases: 5. This CDR3 is 15 amino acids long. CDR3 region: CASSLGAGASYEQYV. For the CDR3, the DNA is TGTGCCAGCAGCTTAGGAGCGGGGGCAAGCTACGAGCAGTACGTC.

V gene TRBV19 combines with J gene TRBJ2-3; D gene uncertain. Germline loops: CDR1 LNHDA, CDR2 SQIVND (reference sequence). The CDR3 consists of 14 residues. The V end was cut by 0 bases, the J end by 3 bases, with 7 bases between. The chain's CDR3 is CASSIDFETDTQYF. CDR3 in DNA: TGTGCCAGTAGTATAGATTTCGAGACAGATACGCAGTATTTT.

The genes are TRBV7-8 and TRBJ2-5; D is unresolved. Trimming stripped 0 bases from V and 2 bases from J, with 7 bases between. The germline gives CDR1 SGHVS, CDR2 FQNEAQ. The CDR3 totals 14 residues. The DNA for the CDR3 is TGTGCCAGCAGCTTAGCGGCAGATCAAGAGACCCAGTACTTC. It yields the protein CASSLAADQETQYF.

The J gene is TRBJ2-5, the V gene TRBV11-1; D is possibly TRBD1 (7 bases). The germline V gene has CDR1 SGHAT and CDR2 FQDESV (reference sequence). Trimming removed 8 bases at V and 2 bases at J, with 12 bases between. The CDR3 spans 13 residues. Here the CDR3 DNA reads TGTGCCAGCCGCGGGACAGCACAAGAGACCCAGTACTTC. This encodes CASRGTAQETQYF.